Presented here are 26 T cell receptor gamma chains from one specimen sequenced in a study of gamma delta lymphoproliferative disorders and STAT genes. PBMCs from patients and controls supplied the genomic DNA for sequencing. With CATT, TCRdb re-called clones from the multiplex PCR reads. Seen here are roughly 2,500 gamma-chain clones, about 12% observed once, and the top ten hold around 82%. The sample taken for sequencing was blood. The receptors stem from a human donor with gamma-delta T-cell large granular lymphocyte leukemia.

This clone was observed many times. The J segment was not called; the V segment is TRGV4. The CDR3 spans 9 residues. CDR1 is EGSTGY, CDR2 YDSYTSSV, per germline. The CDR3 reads CATKRNKLF. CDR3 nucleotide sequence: TGTGCCACCAAACGGAACAAACTCTTT.

CDR3 nucleotides: TGTGCCCCCATAAACCCTAGTAGTGATTGGATCAAGACGTTT. Translating gives CAPINPSSDWIKTF. This chain uses TRGV11 with TRGJP2. TCRdb does not report a J gene; here it was assigned by matching the DNA to germline references. TRGV11 is classed as an ORF, of uncertain function. With 15 bases clipped from V and 1 base from J, the junction kept 11 bases outside the gene matches. CDR3 length: 14 amino acids.

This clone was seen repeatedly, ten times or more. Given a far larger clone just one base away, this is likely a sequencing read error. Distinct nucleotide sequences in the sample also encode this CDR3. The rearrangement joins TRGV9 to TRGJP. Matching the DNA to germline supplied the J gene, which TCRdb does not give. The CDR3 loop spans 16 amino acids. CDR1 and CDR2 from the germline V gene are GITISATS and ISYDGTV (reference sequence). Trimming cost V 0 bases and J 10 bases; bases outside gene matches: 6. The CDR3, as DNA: TGTGCCTTGTGGGAGGTGCGAGAATTGGGCAAAAAAATCAAGGTATTT. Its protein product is CALWEVRELGKKIKVF.

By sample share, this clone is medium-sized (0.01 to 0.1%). Here the CDR3 reads CATWDGPVYKKLF. CDR3 in DNA: TGTGCCACCTGGGATGGGCCGGTTTATAAGAAACTCTTT. This chain joins TRGV4 and TRGJ1 or TRGJ2. No J gene was available from TCRdb, and it was assigned here by a germline match of the DNA. V lost 0 bases to trimming and J lost 6 bases; unmatched junction nucleotides: 5. This CDR3 is built from 13 residues. CDR1 and CDR2 from the germline V gene are EGSTGY and YDSYTSSV.

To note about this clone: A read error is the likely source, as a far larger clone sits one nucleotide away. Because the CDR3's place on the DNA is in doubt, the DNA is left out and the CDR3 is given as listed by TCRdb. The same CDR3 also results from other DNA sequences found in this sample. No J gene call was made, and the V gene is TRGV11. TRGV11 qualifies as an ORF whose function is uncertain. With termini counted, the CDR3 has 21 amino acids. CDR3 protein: CTTVPAGLGTLWVSSDWIKTF.

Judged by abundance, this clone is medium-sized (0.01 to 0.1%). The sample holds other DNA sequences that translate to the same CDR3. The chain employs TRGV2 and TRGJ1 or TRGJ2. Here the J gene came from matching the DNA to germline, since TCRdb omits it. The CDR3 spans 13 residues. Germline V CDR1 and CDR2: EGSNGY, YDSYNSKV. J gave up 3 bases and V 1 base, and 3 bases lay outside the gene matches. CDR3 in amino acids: CATWDGLYYKKLF. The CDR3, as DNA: TGTGCCACCTGGGACGGCCTTTATTATAAGAAACTCTTT.

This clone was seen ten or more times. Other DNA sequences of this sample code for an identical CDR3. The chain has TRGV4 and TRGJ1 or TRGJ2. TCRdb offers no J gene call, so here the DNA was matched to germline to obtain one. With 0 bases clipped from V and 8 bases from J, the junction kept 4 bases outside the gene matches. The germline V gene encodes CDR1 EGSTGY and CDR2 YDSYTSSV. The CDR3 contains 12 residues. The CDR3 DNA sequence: TGTGCCACCTGGGATGGGTCCCATAAGAAACTCTTT. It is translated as CATWDGSHKKLF.

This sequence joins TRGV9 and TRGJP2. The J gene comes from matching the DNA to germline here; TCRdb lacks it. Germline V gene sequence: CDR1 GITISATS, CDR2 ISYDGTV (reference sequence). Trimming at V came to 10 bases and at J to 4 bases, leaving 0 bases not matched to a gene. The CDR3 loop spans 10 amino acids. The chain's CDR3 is CAFSDWIKTF. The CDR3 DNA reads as TGTGCCTTTAGTGATTGGATCAAGACGTTT.

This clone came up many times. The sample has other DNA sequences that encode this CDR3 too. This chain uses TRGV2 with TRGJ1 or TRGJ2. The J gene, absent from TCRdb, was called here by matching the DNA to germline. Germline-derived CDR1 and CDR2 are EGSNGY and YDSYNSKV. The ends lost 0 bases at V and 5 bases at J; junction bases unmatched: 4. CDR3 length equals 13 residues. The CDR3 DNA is TGTGCCACCTGGGACGGGCCTGATTATAAGAAACTCTTT. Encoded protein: CATWDGPDYKKLF.

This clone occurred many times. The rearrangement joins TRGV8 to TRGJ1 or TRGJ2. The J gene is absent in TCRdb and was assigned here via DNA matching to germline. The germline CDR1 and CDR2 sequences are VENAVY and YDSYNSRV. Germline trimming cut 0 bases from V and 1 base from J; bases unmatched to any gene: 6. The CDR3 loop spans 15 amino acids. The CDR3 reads CATWDRPRNYYKKLF. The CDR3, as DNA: TGTGCCACCTGGGATAGGCCAAGAAATTATTATAAGAAACTCTTT.

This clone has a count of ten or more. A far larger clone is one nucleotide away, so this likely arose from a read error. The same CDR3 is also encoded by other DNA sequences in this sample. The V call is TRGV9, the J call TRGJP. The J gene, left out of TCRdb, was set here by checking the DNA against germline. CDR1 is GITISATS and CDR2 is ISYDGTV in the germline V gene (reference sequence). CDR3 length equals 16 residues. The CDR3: CALWEVEELGKKIKVF. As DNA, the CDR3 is TGTGCCTTGTGGGAGGTGGAAGAATTGGGCAAAAAAATCAAGGTATTT.

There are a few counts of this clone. The CDR3 loop reads CACSGEKLF. The CDR3 DNA sequence: TGTGCCTGCTCCGGGGAGAAACTCTTT. The chain joins TRGV11 to TRGJ1 or TRGJ2. TRGV11 is treated as an ORF (open reading frame) with a function not yet certain. The CDR3 loop spans 9 amino acids. V shed 11 bases and J 11 bases; nucleotides not matched to a gene: 6.

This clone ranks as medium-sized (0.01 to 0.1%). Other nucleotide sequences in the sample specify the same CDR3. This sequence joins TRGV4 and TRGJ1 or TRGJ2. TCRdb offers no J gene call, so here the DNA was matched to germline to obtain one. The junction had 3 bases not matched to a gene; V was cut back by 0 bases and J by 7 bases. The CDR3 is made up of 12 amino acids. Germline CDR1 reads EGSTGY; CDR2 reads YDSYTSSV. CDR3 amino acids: CATWDGDYKKLF. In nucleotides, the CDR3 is TGTGCCACCTGGGATGGGGACTATAAGAAACTCTTT.

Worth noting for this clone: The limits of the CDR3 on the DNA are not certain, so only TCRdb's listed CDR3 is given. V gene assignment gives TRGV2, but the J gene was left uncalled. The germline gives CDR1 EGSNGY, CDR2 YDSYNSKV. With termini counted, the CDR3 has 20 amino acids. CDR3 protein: CATWDGRPVIRNSLAVEQHF.

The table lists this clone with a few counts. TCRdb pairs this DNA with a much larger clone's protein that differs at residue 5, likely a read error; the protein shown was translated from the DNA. The CDR3 sequence: CATWNVKKLF. CDR3 sequence (DNA): TGTGCCACCTGGAATGTTAAGAAACTCTTT. This rearrangement joins TRGV2 to TRGJ1 or TRGJ2. TCRdb carries no J gene annotation; the J gene was assigned here by matching the DNA with germline. V trimming: 6 bases; J trimming: 9 bases; junction bases outside the gene matches: 5. The CDR3 is made up of 10 amino acids. Germline lookup yields CDR1 EGSNGY and CDR2 YDSYNSKV.

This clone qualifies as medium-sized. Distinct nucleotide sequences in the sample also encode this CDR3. The CDR3 DNA is TGTGCCACCTGGGACGGGCATTATTATAAGAAACTCTTT. Encoded protein: CATWDGHYYKKLF. The chain combines TRGV2 with TRGJ1 or TRGJ2. TCRdb lists no J gene, so it was determined here by aligning the DNA to germline. The CDR3 sequence is 13 residues long. The V and J ends lost 0 bases and 2 bases, in that order; junction bases with no gene match: 1. The germline CDR1 and CDR2 sequences are EGSNGY and YDSYNSKV.

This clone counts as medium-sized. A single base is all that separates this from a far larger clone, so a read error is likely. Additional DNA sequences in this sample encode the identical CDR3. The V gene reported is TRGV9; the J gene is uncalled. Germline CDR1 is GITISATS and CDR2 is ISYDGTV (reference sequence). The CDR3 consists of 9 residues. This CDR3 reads CALERGKLF. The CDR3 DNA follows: TGTGCCTTGGAGAGGGGGAAACTCTTC.

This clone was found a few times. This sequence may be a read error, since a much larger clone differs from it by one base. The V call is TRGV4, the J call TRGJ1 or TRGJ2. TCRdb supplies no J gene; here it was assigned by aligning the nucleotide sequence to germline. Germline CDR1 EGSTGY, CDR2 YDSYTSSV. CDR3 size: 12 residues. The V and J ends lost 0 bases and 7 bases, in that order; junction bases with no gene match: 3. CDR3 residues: CATWDGEYKKLF. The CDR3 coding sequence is TGTGCCACCTGGGATGGGGAATATAAGAAACTCTTT.

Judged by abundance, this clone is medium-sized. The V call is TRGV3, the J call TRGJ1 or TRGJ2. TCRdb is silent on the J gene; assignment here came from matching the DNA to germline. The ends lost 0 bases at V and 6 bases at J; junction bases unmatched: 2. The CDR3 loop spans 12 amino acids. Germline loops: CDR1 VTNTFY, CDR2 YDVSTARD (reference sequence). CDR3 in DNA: TGTGCCACCTGGGACAGGCTTTATAAGAAACTCTTT. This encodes CATWDRLYKKLF.

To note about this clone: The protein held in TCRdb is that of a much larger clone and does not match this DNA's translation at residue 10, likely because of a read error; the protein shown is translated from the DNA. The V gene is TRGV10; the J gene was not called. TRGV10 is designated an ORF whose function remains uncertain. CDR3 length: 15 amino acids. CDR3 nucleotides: TGTGCTGCGTGGGATTATAATAGCGGAACAAGAATAAAACTCTTT. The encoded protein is CAAWDYNSGTRIKLF.

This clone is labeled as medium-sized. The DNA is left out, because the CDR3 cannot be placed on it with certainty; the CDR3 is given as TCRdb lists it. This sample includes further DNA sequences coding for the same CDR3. This CDR3 reads CTTVPAGLGSYSSDWIKTF. J gene calling gave no result, while the V gene is TRGV11. TRGV11 is an ORF, with its function uncertain. The CDR3 totals 19 residues, both ends included.

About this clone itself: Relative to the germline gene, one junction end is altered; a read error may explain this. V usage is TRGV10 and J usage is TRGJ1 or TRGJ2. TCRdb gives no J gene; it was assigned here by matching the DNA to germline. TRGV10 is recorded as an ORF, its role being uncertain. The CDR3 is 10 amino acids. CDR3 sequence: CSVGCYKKLF. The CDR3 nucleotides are TGCTCCGTGGGATGTTATAAGAAACTCTTT.

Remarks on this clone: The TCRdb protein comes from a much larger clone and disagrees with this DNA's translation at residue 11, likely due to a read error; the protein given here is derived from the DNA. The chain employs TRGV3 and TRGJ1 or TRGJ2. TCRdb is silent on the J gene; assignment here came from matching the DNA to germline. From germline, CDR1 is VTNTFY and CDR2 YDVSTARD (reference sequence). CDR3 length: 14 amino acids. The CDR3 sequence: CATWDRPDYYMKLF. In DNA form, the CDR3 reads TGTGCCACCTGGGACAGGCCGGATTATTATATGAAACTCTTT.

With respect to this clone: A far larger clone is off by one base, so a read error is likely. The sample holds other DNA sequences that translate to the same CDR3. The DNA for the CDR3 is TGTGCCACCTGGGATGCGGGGGTTTATTATAAGAAACTCTTC. Translation: CATWDAGVYYKKLF. The J gene was not called, though the V gene is TRGV8. This CDR3 is built from 14 residues. CDR1 VENAVY and CDR2 YDSYNSRV come from the germline V gene.

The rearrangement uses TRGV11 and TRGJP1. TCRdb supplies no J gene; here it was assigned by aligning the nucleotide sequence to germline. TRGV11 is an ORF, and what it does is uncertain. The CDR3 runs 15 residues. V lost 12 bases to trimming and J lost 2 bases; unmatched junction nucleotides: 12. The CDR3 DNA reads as TGTGCCTGCCTACGTAGAGAAACCACTGGTTGGTTCAAGATATTT. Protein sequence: CACLRRETTGWFKIF.

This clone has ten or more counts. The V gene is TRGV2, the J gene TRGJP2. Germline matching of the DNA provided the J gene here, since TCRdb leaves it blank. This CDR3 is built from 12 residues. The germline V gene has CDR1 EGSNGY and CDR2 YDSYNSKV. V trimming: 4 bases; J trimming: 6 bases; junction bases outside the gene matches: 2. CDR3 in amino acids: CATWEGDWIKTF. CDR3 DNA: TGTGCCACCTGGGAAGGTGATTGGATCAAGACGTTT.